This TCR beta chain was documented in a study of blood T cell repertoires in COVID-19 (dated by TCRdb to the early 2020s). Some background on the complete study: Samples covering the acute and convalescent phases of COVID-19 were provided by collaborators in the United States, Italy and Spain. The prospective study material was composed of cDNA or gDNA derived from T cells, B-cell-depleted T cells, or PBMCs. Subjects who had been exposed to COVID-19, were actively infected with it, or had recovered from it provided the deeply sampled blood TCRbeta repertoires that made up the dataset. A freely available public database, intended as a resource for researchers studying the immune response to SARS-CoV-2, is where the repertoires were released. The samples were drawn from the first 160 participants of the ongoing ImmuneRACE study and from 1,200 or so subjects provided by 6 global collaborators. Sample metadata almost always included a de-identified subject ID, COVID-19 status, age in years and sex. Where HLA class I and class II types were available, the types were taken from metadata supplied by the sample provider, not from assay-based typing. Paper-wide results and their limitations: How much clinical and demographic metadata was included differed by source and by participant, and the metadata was provided uncurated.

Points on this clone: Its antigen specificity is not known. No clone much larger than this one lies a single base away; base qualities are absent.

V was cut back by 6 bases and J by 0 bases, leaving a gap of 9 bases between them. Spanning cysteine to phenylalanine, the CDR3 consists of 13 amino acids. The only DNA kept is the CDR3, 39 bases in frame from the first base. The germline V gene supplies CDR1 WSHSY and CDR2 SAAADI. Whole blood was collected in K2EDTA tubes by collaborating institutions according to the institutions' own protocols. Collaborator samples were shipped for TCRbeta analysis as frozen whole blood, isolated PBMCs, or DNA extracted from either sample type. TCRbeta CDR3 regions were amplified from genomic DNA using the immunoSEQ Assay, a bias-controlled multiplex PCR. The study's own analysis went as follows. The number of nucleated cells in each sample was estimated from the amplification of reference gene primers within the assay. Sequence reads were collapsed and filtered to measure the absolute abundance of every unique TCRbeta CDR3 rearrangement. For each sample, productive Simpson clonality was calculated as the square root of Simpson's diversity index across productive rearrangements. Drawn from immuneACCESS, this table holds only the in-frame rearrangements with V and J called that TCRdb kept. Clones are partly lost; checked studies trace under half to an unresolved V gene and leave the rest unexplained. That table is the source of V, J and clone size, and D and trimming were worked out from the DNA. The sample records hundreds of thousands of clones, more than 70% of which are singletons. Of the sample, more than 8% falls within the top ten clones.

Source material: peripheral blood. The receptor chain draws on TRBV10-2 and TRBJ2-7; 5 matching bases give a weak D call of TRBD2. This TCR was sampled from a woman aged 45 to 65 with acute or convalescent COVID-19. The CDR3: CASRDGLSYEQYF. The sequenced DNA: TGCGCCAGCAGGGACGGACTCTCCTACGAGCAGTACTTC.